Listed below are T cell receptor beta chains from one sample, sequenced in a study of blood T cell repertoires in COVID-19. Using immunoSEQ multiplex PCR, the repertoire was profiled, and TCRdb retains in-frame clones only, with some absent. Seen here are more than 60,000 clones, 82% observed once, and the top ten hold about 13%. Sequencing was done on a sample of peripheral blood. These receptor sequences come from a woman at least 80 years old with acute or convalescent COVID-19. Each CDR3 is given with its conserved first and last residue. Fields, in order: CDR3 protein, CDR3 DNA, clone size, V gene, D gene, J gene. D genes are given only for firm matches. Expanded clones are given a class, and other clones once, few, many or no size at all.

CASSRDSQNGEKLFF | TGTGCCAGCAGTCGGGACAGCCAGAATGGTGAAAAACTGTTTTTT | NA | TRBV27 | TRBD1 | TRBJ1-4
CASSPTAGPGTGELFF | TGTGCCAGCAGCCCCACAGCGGGTCCGGGCACCGGGGAGCTGTTTTTT | NA | TRBV5-5 | NA | TRBJ2-2
CASSRLGTDTQYF | TGCGCCAGCAGCCGACTAGGCACAGATACGCAGTATTTT | NA | TRBV5-1 | NA | TRBJ2-3
CASSTPQGGYTF | TGTGCCAGCAGTACACCACAGGGAGGCTACACCTTC | NA | TRBV6-2/TRBV6-3 | NA | TRBJ1-2
CASSLGQGGYEQYF | TGTGCCAGCAGCCTGGGACAGGGAGGCTACGAGCAGTACTTC | NA | TRBV28 | TRBD1 | TRBJ2-7
CASSTTVTSPLHF | TGTGCCAGCAGCACGACAGTTACTTCACCCCTCCACTTT | once | TRBV5-4 | NA | TRBJ1-6
CASSPSDRVTF | TGTGCCAGCAGTCCTTCTGACAGGGTCACCTTC | NA | TRBV12-3/TRBV12-4 | TRBD1 | TRBJ1-2
CATSDSWGSTDTQYF | TGTGCCACCAGTGATAGCTGGGGCAGCACAGATACGCAGTATTTT | NA | TRBV24-1 | NA | TRBJ2-3
CASSPTGFYEQYF | TGTGCCAGCAGCCCGACAGGGTTCTACGAGCAGTACTTC | NA | TRBV7-2 | TRBD1 | TRBJ2-7
CASSLARGPSGYTF | TGTGCCAGCAGCTTGGCCAGGGGGCCCAGTGGCTACACCTTC | once | TRBV5-4 | TRBD1 | TRBJ1-2
CASRDRGVRQPQHF | TGTGCCAGCAGGGACAGGGGCGTCCGGCAGCCCCAGCATTTT | once | TRBV6-5 | TRBD1 | TRBJ1-5
CASSEARPQETQYF | TGTGCCAGCAGTGAAGCCAGGCCTCAAGAGACCCAGTACTTC | NA | TRBV2 | NA | TRBJ2-5
CASSSGGGGRGEQFF | TGTGCCAGCAGTTCCGGAGGGGGCGGGAGGGGAGAGCAGTTCTTC | NA | TRBV6-2/TRBV6-3 | TRBD2 | TRBJ2-1
CASSQEPAGASYNEQFF | TGTGCCAGCAGCCAAGAGCCAGCGGGAGCCTCCTACAATGAGCAGTTCTTC | NA | TRBV14 | TRBD2 | TRBJ2-1
CASSPRRRFSTEAFF | TGTGCCAGCAGCCCCCGTCGGAGGTTTTCCACTGAAGCTTTCTTT | NA | TRBV11-2 | NA | TRBJ1-1
CASSRGPGSPLHF | TGTGCCAGCAGCAGGGGTCCGGGTTCACCCCTCCACTTT | few | TRBV6-2/TRBV6-3 | NA | TRBJ1-6
CASSTGQGTGSYEQYF | TGTGCCAGTAGTACGGGACAGGGGACGGGCTCCTACGAGCAGTACTTC | once | TRBV19 | TRBD1 | TRBJ2-7
CASSQRLAARTPETQYF | TGTGCCAGCAGCCAACGACTAGCGGCCCGAACCCCAGAGACCCAGTACTTC | NA | TRBV3-1/TRBV3-2 | TRBD2 | TRBJ2-5
CASSPDRAGHEKLFF | TGTGCCAGCAGCCCAGACAGGGCGGGCCATGAAAAACTGTTTTTT | NA | TRBV7-9 | TRBD1 | TRBJ1-4
CASSLGPGFYEQYF | TGTGCCAGCAGCTTAGGGCCGGGATTCTACGAGCAGTACTTC | NA | TRBV7-2 | NA | TRBJ2-7
CASSGNSFETQYF | TGTGCCAGCAGTGGTAATAGCTTTGAGACCCAGTACTTC | NA | TRBV2 | NA | TRBJ2-5
CASTRRPTVNNEQFF | TGTGCCAGCACCAGACGGCCAACAGTCAACAATGAGCAGTTCTTC | NA | TRBV28 | NA | TRBJ2-1
CASSLRYEQYF | TGTGCCAGCAGCTTACGCTACGAGCAGTACTTC | few | TRBV7-9 | NA | TRBJ2-7
CASSPLAGGSYNEQFF | TGTGCCAGCAGCCCACTAGCGGGAGGTTCCTACAATGAGCAGTTCTTC | NA | TRBV7-9 | TRBD2 | TRBJ2-1
CATRDSSNYGYTF | TGTGCCACCAGGGACAGCTCTAACTATGGCTACACCTTC | NA | TRBV24-1 | NA | TRBJ1-2
CAWQGNTEAFF | TGTGCCTGGCAGGGGAACACTGAAGCTTTCTTT | NA | TRBV30 | NA | TRBJ1-1
CATQPSPRWLYTGELFF | TGTGCCACCCAGCCAAGTCCCAGGTGGTTGTACACCGGGGAGCTGTTTTTT | NA | TRBV24-1 | NA | TRBJ2-2
CASSPSDGLSNQPQHF | TGTGCCAGCAGTCCCTCAGATGGGCTTAGCAATCAGCCCCAGCATTTT | NA | TRBV2 | NA | TRBJ1-5
CASSLVGAGYEQYF | TGTGCCAGCAGCTTAGTGGGGGCAGGATACGAGCAGTACTTC | once | TRBV11-2 | NA | TRBJ2-7
CASSLRGGNQPQHF | TGTGCCAGCAGTTTAAGGGGGGGGAATCAGCCCCAGCATTTT | NA | TRBV27 | NA | TRBJ1-5
CASSIQGLDYEQYF | TGTGCCAGCAGTATTCAGGGTTTGGACTACGAGCAGTACTTC | NA | TRBV6-5 | NA | TRBJ2-7
CASSFTGTGELFF | TGTGCCAGCAGTTTTACGGGCACCGGGGAGCTGTTTTTT | NA | TRBV12-3/TRBV12-4 | NA | TRBJ2-2
CASSRDRGTYNEQFF | TGTGCCAGCAGCCGCGACAGGGGAACCTACAATGAGCAGTTCTTC | once | TRBV7-2 | TRBD1 | TRBJ2-1
CASSQARGSYEQYF | TGCGCCAGCAGCCAAGCCCGGGGATCCTACGAGCAGTACTTC | NA | TRBV4-1 | NA | TRBJ2-7
CASSQGRRGEQYF | TGTGCCAGCAGCCAAGGCAGGAGGGGCGAGCAGTACTTC | NA | TRBV3-1/TRBV3-2 | NA | TRBJ2-7
CASSFGTGGLISKNF | TGTGCCAGCAGCTTTGGGACAGGGGGCCTAATTAGCAAGAACTTC | NA | TRBV7-9 | TRBD1 | TRBJ2-7
CASRRTGDRTEAFF | TGTGCCAGCAGAAGGACAGGGGATCGGACTGAAGCTTTCTTT | NA | TRBV6-5 | TRBD1 | TRBJ1-1
CASSEGTAYGYTF | TGCGCCAGCAGCGAGGGGACAGCCTATGGCTACACCTTC | NA | TRBV5-1 | TRBD1 | TRBJ1-2
CATSREGSSGNTIYF | TGTGCCACCAGCAGGGAGGGTAGTTCTGGAAACACCATATATTTT | NA | TRBV15 | NA | TRBJ1-3
CASSLDRVNQPQHF | TGTGCCAGCAGCTTAGACAGGGTCAATCAGCCCCAGCATTTT | NA | TRBV7-2 | NA | TRBJ1-5
CASSPDRGADTQYF | TGTGCCAGCAGCCCAGACAGGGGAGCAGATACGCAGTATTTT | once | TRBV5-6 | TRBD1 | TRBJ2-3
CASTADGRGSYNEQFF | TGTGCCAGCACTGCCGACGGGAGAGGTTCCTACAATGAGCAGTTCTTC | NA | TRBV25-1 | NA | TRBJ2-1
CATSRDKGAVSNSPLHF | TGTGCCACCAGCAGAGATAAGGGGGCTGTATCTAATTCACCCCTCCACTTT | NA | TRBV15 | TRBD1 | TRBJ1-6
CASSLYGLRSGNTIYF | TGTGCCAGCAGCTTGTATGGACTGCGCTCTGGAAACACCATATATTTT | NA | TRBV5-5 | NA | TRBJ1-3
CASSAQDWSGNEQFF | TGTGCCAGCAGCGCCCAGGATTGGTCAGGGAATGAGCAGTTCTTC | NA | TRBV6-6 | NA | TRBJ2-1
CASSSGLAGANEQFF | TGTGCCAGCAGCTCCGGACTAGCGGGAGCCAATGAGCAGTTCTTC | once | TRBV7-2 | TRBD2 | TRBJ2-1
CASSLASGPSTDTQYF | TGTGCCAGCAGCTTGGCTAGCGGGCCTAGCACAGATACGCAGTATTTT | NA | TRBV11-3 | TRBD2 | TRBJ2-3
CASSYVQGGYTF | TGTGCCAGCAGTTACGTCCAGGGCGGCTACACCTTC | NA | TRBV6-6 | NA | TRBJ1-2
CASSPSAGALYNEQFF | TGTGCCAGCAGCCCCTCAGCGGGAGCCCTTTACAATGAGCAGTTCTTC | NA | TRBV7-2 | TRBD2 | TRBJ2-1
CASSLSRRTEAFF | TGTGCCAGCAGTTTGAGTAGGCGGACTGAAGCTTTCTTT | NA | TRBV12-3/TRBV12-4 | NA | TRBJ1-1
CASSTGQGSRGLFF | TGCGCCAGCAGCACGGGACAGGGATCGAGGGGACTGTTTTTT | NA | TRBV5-1 | TRBD1 | TRBJ1-4
CASSPGGSSYEQYF | TGTGCCAGCAGTCCGGGAGGTAGCTCCTACGAGCAGTACTTC | NA | TRBV2 | TRBD2 | TRBJ2-7
CSVDRENTGELFF | TGCAGCGTGGACAGGGAGAACACCGGGGAGCTGTTTTTT | NA | TRBV29-1 | TRBD1 | TRBJ2-2
CATSAVRLSNQPQHF | TGTGCCACGTCGGCGGTCCGACTGAGCAATCAGCCCCAGCATTTT | NA | TRBV2 | NA | TRBJ1-5
CASSSQGEGGYTF | TGTGCCAGCAGTTCCCAGGGGGAAGGAGGCTACACCTTC | once | TRBV27 | TRBD1 | TRBJ1-2
CASSYRGTSTDTQYF | TGTGCCAGCAGTTATAGGGGTACTAGCACAGATACGCAGTATTTT | NA | TRBV6-2/TRBV6-3 | NA | TRBJ2-3
CASSAGLAGGKDEQFF | TGCGCCAGCAGCGCCGGACTAGCGGGAGGGAAAGATGAGCAGTTCTTC | NA | TRBV5-1 | TRBD2 | TRBJ2-1
CASSMTGGGDTQYF | TGTGCCAGTAGTATGACGGGAGGGGGAGATACGCAGTATTTT | NA | TRBV19 | TRBD2 | TRBJ2-3
CASTQGEDHGYTF | TGTGCCAGCACCCAGGGGGAGGATCATGGCTACACCTTC | NA | TRBV12-3/TRBV12-4 | TRBD1 | TRBJ1-2